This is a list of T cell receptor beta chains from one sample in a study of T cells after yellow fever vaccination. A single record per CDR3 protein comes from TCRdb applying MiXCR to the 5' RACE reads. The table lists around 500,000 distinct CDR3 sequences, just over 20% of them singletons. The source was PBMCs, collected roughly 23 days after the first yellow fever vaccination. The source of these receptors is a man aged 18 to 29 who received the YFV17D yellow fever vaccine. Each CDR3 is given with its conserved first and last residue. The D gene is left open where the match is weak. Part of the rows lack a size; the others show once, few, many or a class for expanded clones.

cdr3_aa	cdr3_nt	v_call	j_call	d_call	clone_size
CASRRPGDSGNTIYF	TGTGCCAGCAGGAGACCTGGGGACAGCGGAAACACCATATATTTT	TRBV28	TRBJ1-3	TRBD1	few
CASSSPSGVTDTQYF	TGTGCCAGCAGCTCGCCTAGCGGGGTCACAGATACGCAGTATTTT	TRBV7-2	TRBJ2-3	TRBD2	few
CSATTSGVTEAFF	TGCAGTGCTACTACCTCAGGGGTCACTGAAGCTTTCTTT	TRBV20-1	TRBJ1-1	.	few
CASSYSGLSQETQYF	TGTGCCAGCAGTTACTCGGGGTTGTCCCAAGAGACCCAGTACTTC	TRBV6-5	TRBJ2-5	.	.
CSVDFMNTGELFF	TGCAGCGTTGATTTCATGAACACCGGGGAGCTGTTTTTT	TRBV29-1	TRBJ2-2	.	many
CASSQDVAEGPVQYF	TGCGCCAGCAGCCAAGATGTGGCGGAGGGACCGGTGCAGTACTTC	TRBV4-3	TRBJ2-7	.	many
CASSPQGSGSYEQYF	TGCGCCAGCAGCCCTCAAGGTTCAGGGTCCTACGAGCAGTACTTC	TRBV4-1	TRBJ2-7	.	.
CASSSPSGQGAAQPQHF	TGTGCCAGCAGTTCTCCCTCGGGACAGGGGGCCGCTCAGCCCCAGCATTTT	TRBV12-3/TRBV12-4	TRBJ1-5	TRBD1	few
CASSLRTRRETQYF	TGTGCCAGCAGCCTCAGGACTCGGCGGGAGACCCAGTACTTC	TRBV12-3/TRBV12-4	TRBJ2-5	.	.
CASSYAPGTADTQYF	TGTGCCAGCAGTTACGCCCCCGGGACAGCAGATACGCAGTATTTT	TRBV6-5	TRBJ2-3	TRBD1	.
CTSSFGLENTEAFF	TGCACCAGCAGTTTTGGACTCGAGAACACTGAAGCTTTCTTT	TRBV27	TRBJ1-1	.	.
CASAGQAGYSNQPQHF	TGTGCCAGCGCGGGACAGGCCGGCTATAGCAATCAGCCCCAGCATTTT	TRBV2	TRBJ1-5	TRBD1	.
CAITTAAQRTEAFF	TGTGCCATCACGACGGCGGCGCAGAGAACTGAAGCTTTCTTT	TRBV10-3	TRBJ1-1	.	few
CASSFRGSPLHF	TGTGCCAGCAGCTTTCGGGGATCACCCCTCCACTTT	TRBV5-6	TRBJ1-6	.	.
CASTSGLGDKKSSYNSPLHF	TGTGCCAGCACCAGTGGGTTGGGGGACAAGAAGAGCTCCTATAATTCACCCCTCCACTTT	TRBV6-4	TRBJ1-6	.	.
CATSRVPRVETQYF	TGTGCCACCAGCAGAGTCCCCAGGGTGGAGACCCAGTACTTC	TRBV15	TRBJ2-5	.	.
CASSPWGRGYTNTEAFF	TGCGCCAGCAGCCCCTGGGGCAGGGGGTACACGAACACTGAAGCTTTCTTT	TRBV5-1	TRBJ1-1	TRBD1	.
CASSFSEANTGELFF	TGTGCCAGCAGCTTTTCGGAGGCGAACACCGGGGAGCTGTTTTTT	TRBV7-9	TRBJ2-2	.	.
CATSRDRQGGETQYF	TGTGCCACCAGCAGAGACCGACAGGGGGGAGAGACCCAGTACTTC	TRBV15	TRBJ2-5	TRBD1	few
CASSLSHRGKQPQHF	TGTGCCAGCAGCTTATCTCATAGGGGAAAACAGCCCCAGCATTTT	TRBV7-9	TRBJ1-5	.	.
CASSSGAKNIQYF	TGTGCCAGCAGCTCCGGAGCCAAAAACATTCAGTACTTC	TRBV6-2/TRBV6-3	TRBJ2-4	.	many
CASSSQGLAGSEQFF	TGTGCCAGCAGCTCCCAAGGACTAGCGGGGAGTGAGCAGTTCTTC	TRBV11-2	TRBJ2-1	TRBD2	.
CASSLGHDNYYEQYF	TGTGCCAGCAGTTTAGGGCATGACAATTACTACGAGCAGTACTTC	TRBV12-3/TRBV12-4	TRBJ2-7	.	.
CASSPPGSATGELFF	TGTGCCAGCAGCCCCCCAGGTAGCGCCACCGGGGAGCTGTTTTTT	TRBV7-9	TRBJ2-2	.	.
CASSRGGSDNEQFF	TGCGCCAGCAGCCGAGGGGGCTCCGACAATGAGCAGTTCTTC	TRBV5-1	TRBJ2-1	TRBD1	many
CASSQNQGAKNIQYF	TGTGCCAGCAGCCAAAATCAGGGGGCCAAAAACATTCAGTACTTC	TRBV3-1	TRBJ2-4	.	.
CAIRTGGLEQFF	TGTGCCATCAGGACAGGGGGCCTTGAGCAGTTCTTC	TRBV10-3	TRBJ2-1	TRBD1	.
CATSTDTGRAFF	TGTGCCACCAGCACAGATACAGGGAGAGCTTTCTTT	TRBV15	TRBJ1-1	.	few
CASSSGSSGTIYF	TGTGCCAGCAGTTCGGGCAGTTCAGGGACCATATATTTT	TRBV6-5	TRBJ1-3	.	.
CASSGDGGTANEQFF	TGTGCCAGCAGTGGAGATGGGGGAACGGCCAATGAGCAGTTCTTC	TRBV7-3	TRBJ2-1	.	.
CASSQVRGAGQPQHF	TGTGCCAGCTCCCAAGTTCGGGGGGCCGGTCAGCCCCAGCATTTT	TRBV18	TRBJ1-5	.	few
CASSIRTPRGNEQFF	TGTGCCAGTAGTATCCGGACTCCCCGGGGGAATGAGCAGTTCTTC	TRBV19	TRBJ2-1	.	.
CASSPQGARGVNEQFF	TGTGCCAGCAGCCCACAAGGGGCGCGCGGGGTAAATGAGCAGTTCTTC	TRBV3-1	TRBJ2-1	.	.
CATAGMTSGANVLTF	TGTGCCACGGCAGGAATGACCTCTGGGGCCAACGTCCTGACTTTC	TRBV15	TRBJ2-6	.	.
CSAKRSQGVNEQFF	TGCAGTGCAAAGAGGTCCCAGGGGGTCAATGAGCAGTTCTTC	TRBV20-1	TRBJ2-1	TRBD1	few
CASSRGTNYGYTF	TGTGCCAGCAGCAGGGGGACCAACTATGGCTACACCTTC	TRBV7-2	TRBJ1-2	.	few
CASSLIGRGQPQHF	TGTGCCAGCAGCTTGATAGGTCGGGGTCAGCCCCAGCATTTT	TRBV7-9	TRBJ1-5	.	.
CASSLQAETGNEQYF	TGCGCCAGCAGCCTCCAGGCCGAGACAGGGAACGAGCAGTACTTC	TRBV4-3	TRBJ2-7	TRBD1	.
CSVDKAGTGGSYEQFF	TGCAGCGTTGACAAAGCCGGGACAGGGGGATCCTATGAGCAGTTCTTC	TRBV29-1	TRBJ2-1	TRBD1	.
CASSQRATDTQYF	TGTGCCAGCAGCCAAAGGGCGACAGATACGCAGTATTTT	TRBV3-1	TRBJ2-3	.	few
CASSWVRSYEQYF	TGTGCCAGCAGCTGGGTCCGTTCCTACGAGCAGTACTTC	TRBV7-2	TRBJ2-7	.	.
CASGRNEKLFF	TGTGCCAGCGGCAGGAATGAAAAACTGTTTTTT	TRBV7-9	TRBJ1-4	.	few
CASSSLGPKVAKNIQYF	TGTGCCAGCAGCTCATTGGGACCCAAGGTAGCCAAAAACATTCAGTACTTC	TRBV7-7	TRBJ2-4	.	few
CASSYGRGLRETQYF	TGTGCCAGCAGTTACGGACGGGGTTTGAGGGAGACCCAGTACTTC	TRBV6-2/TRBV6-3	TRBJ2-5	.	.
CASSLLLLGELFF	TGCGCCAGCAGCTTGTTACTCCTCGGGGAGCTGTTTTTT	TRBV5-1	TRBJ2-2	.	.
CASSQMGPFSYNEQFF	TGCGCCAGCAGCCAGATGGGGCCCTTCTCCTACAATGAGCAGTTCTTC	TRBV4-1	TRBJ2-1	.	.
CASSAGTGISNQPQHF	TGCGCCAGCAGCGCCGGGACAGGAATTAGCAATCAGCCCCAGCATTTT	TRBV5-1	TRBJ1-5	TRBD1	few
CASSQDFGAQNSPLHF	TGCGCCAGCAGCCAAGATTTCGGGGCACAAAATTCACCCCTCCACTTT	TRBV4-1	TRBJ1-6	.	few
CASSHLRGPPYEQYF	TGCGCCAGCAGCCACCTCAGGGGACCGCCATACGAGCAGTACTTC	TRBV4-3	TRBJ2-7	.	few
CASSPDRGSVNTEAFF	TGTGCCAGCAGTCCCGACCGGGGTTCGGTGAACACTGAAGCTTTCTTT	TRBV7-2	TRBJ1-1	.	few
CASSLAPQGTEAFF	TGCGCCAGCAGCTTGGCCCCCCAGGGCACTGAAGCTTTCTTT	TRBV5-1	TRBJ1-1	.	few
CASSLEWGTPTGELFF	TGCGCCAGCAGCTTGGAATGGGGAACTCCCACCGGGGAGCTGTTTTTT	TRBV5-1	TRBJ2-2	.	.